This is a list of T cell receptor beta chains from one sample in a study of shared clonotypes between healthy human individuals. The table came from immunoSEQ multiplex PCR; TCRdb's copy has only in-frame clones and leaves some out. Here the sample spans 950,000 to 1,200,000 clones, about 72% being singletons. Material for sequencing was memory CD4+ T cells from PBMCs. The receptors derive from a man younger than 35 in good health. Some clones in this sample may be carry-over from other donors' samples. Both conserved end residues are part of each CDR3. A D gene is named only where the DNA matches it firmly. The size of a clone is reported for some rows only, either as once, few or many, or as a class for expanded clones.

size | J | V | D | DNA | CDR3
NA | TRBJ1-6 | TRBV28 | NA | TGTGCCAGCACCAGGACAGCCAATAATTCACCCCTCCACTTT | CASTRTANNSPLHF
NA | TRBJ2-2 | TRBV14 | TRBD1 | TGTGCCAGCAGCCTACAGGGGTTCACCGGGGAGCTGTTTTTT | CASSLQGFTGELFF
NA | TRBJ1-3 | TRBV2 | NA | TGTGCCAGCTCAGAGGTTCGTAGTCGGGGCTCTGGAAACACCATATATTTT | CASSEVRSRGSGNTIYF
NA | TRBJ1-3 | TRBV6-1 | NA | TGTGCCAGCAGTGTTAGGCCCGATGGAAACACCATATATTTT | CASSVRPDGNTIYF
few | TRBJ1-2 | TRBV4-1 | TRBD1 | TGCGCCAGCAGCCAAGAAATCAGGGGGCTCTATGGCTACACCTTC | CASSQEIRGLYGYTF
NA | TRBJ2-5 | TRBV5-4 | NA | TGTGCCAGCAGCTTGTTTCGGGGGGCGGTTGACGGGACCCAGTACTTC | CASSLFRGAVDGTQYF
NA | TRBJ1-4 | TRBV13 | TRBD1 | TGTGCCAGCAGTTACAGGACAGGGGCTCCCGAAAAACTGTTTTTT | CASSYRTGAPEKLFF
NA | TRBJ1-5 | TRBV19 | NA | TGTGCCAGTAGTATAAGTCCGACCTATAGCAATCAGCCCCAGCATTTT | CASSISPTYSNQPQHF
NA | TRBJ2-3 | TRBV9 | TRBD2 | TGTGCCAGCAGCGGCCCACTAGCGGGGATCAGCACAGATACGCAGTATTTT | CASSGPLAGISTDTQYF
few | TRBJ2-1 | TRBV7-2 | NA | TGTGCCAGCAGCTTAGTGGGGGGGGCGCGTGAGCAGTTCTTC | CASSLVGGAREQFF
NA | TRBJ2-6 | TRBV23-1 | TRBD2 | TGCGCCAGCAGTCAATCCGGACTAGCGGGACCGCCTGGGGCCAACGTCCTGACTTTC | CASSQSGLAGPPGANVLTF
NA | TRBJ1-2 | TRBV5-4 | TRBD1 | TGTGCCAGCAGCATTGCCGGACAGGCGGCCTATGGCTACACCTTC | CASSIAGQAAYGYTF
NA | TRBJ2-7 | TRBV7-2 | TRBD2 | TGTGCCAGCAGCCCCGATTGGACTAGCGGGTACGAGCAGTACTTC | CASSPDWTSGYEQYF
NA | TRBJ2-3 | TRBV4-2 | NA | TGTGCCAGCAGCCAAGTAGGAGTCCCAGATACGCAGTATTTT | CASSQVGVPDTQYF
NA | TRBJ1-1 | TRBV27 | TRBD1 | TGTGCCAGCAGTTTAAATGAGGGGGCCGGGAACACTGAAGCTTTCTTT | CASSLNEGAGNTEAFF
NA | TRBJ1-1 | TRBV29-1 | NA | TGCAGCGTTGAAGTCCCTGGACAGAAGAACACTGAAGCTTTCTTT | CSVEVPGQKNTEAFF
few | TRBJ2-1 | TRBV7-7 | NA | TGTGCCAGCAGCTTGGGAGGGGGCAATGAGCAGTTCTTC | CASSLGGGNEQFF
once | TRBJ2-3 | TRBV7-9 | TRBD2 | TGTGCCAGCAGCTTCACCGGCGGGGGGGAGGTCACAGATACGCAGTATTTT | CASSFTGGGEVTDTQYF
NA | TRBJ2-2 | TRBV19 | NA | TGTGCCAGTAGTTTCGCGAACACCGGGGAGCTGTTTTTT | CASSFANTGELFF
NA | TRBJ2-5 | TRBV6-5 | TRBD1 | TGTGCCAGCAGTTCGAACAGGGGGTCATCGAAGACCCAGTACTTC | CASSSNRGSSKTQYF
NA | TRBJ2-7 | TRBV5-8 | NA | TGTGCCAGCAGCTTCAGATACTCCTACGAGCAGTACTTC | CASSFRYSYEQYF
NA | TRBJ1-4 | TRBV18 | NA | TGTGCCAGCCGGGAAGGCAATGAAAAACTGTTTTTT | CASREGNEKLFF
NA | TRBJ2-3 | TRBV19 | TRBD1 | TGTGCCAGTAGTAAGGCAGGGGGCGGTCGGGATACGCAGTATTTT | CASSKAGGGRDTQYF
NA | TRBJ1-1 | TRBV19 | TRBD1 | TGTGCCAGTAGTCGAGGACAGGGGAAAATGAACACTGAAGCTTTCTTT | CASSRGQGKMNTEAFF
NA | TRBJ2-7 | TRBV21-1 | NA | TGTGCCAGCAGCAAACGACTAGCGGACTCCTACGAGCAGTACTTC | CASSKRLADSYEQYF
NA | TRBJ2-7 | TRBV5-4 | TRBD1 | TGTGCCAGCAGCCAAGACAGGGTCTCCTACGAGCAGTACTTC | CASSQDRVSYEQYF
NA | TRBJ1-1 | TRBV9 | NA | TGTGCCAGCAGCGTAGGGAGGGGGACTGAAGCTTTCTTT | CASSVGRGTEAFF
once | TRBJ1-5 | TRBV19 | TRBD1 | TGTGCCAGTAATTCAGGGGGTGGGGGCAATCAGCCCCAGCATTTT | CASNSGGGGNQPQHF